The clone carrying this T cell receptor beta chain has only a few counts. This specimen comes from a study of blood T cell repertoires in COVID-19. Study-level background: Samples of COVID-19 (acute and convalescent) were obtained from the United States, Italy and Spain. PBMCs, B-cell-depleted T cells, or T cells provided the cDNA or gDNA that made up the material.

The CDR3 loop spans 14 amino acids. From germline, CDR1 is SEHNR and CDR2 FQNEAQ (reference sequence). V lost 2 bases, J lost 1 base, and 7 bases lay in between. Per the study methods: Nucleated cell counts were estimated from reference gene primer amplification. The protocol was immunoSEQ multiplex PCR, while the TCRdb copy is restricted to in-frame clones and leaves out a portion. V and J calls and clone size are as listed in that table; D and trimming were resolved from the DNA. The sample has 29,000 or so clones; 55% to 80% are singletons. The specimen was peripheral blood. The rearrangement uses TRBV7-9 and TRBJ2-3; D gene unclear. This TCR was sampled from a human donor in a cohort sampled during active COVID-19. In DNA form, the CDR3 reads TGTGCCAGCAGCTTACCCCCGGGCACAGATACGCAGTATTTT. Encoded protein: CASSLPPGTDTQYF.